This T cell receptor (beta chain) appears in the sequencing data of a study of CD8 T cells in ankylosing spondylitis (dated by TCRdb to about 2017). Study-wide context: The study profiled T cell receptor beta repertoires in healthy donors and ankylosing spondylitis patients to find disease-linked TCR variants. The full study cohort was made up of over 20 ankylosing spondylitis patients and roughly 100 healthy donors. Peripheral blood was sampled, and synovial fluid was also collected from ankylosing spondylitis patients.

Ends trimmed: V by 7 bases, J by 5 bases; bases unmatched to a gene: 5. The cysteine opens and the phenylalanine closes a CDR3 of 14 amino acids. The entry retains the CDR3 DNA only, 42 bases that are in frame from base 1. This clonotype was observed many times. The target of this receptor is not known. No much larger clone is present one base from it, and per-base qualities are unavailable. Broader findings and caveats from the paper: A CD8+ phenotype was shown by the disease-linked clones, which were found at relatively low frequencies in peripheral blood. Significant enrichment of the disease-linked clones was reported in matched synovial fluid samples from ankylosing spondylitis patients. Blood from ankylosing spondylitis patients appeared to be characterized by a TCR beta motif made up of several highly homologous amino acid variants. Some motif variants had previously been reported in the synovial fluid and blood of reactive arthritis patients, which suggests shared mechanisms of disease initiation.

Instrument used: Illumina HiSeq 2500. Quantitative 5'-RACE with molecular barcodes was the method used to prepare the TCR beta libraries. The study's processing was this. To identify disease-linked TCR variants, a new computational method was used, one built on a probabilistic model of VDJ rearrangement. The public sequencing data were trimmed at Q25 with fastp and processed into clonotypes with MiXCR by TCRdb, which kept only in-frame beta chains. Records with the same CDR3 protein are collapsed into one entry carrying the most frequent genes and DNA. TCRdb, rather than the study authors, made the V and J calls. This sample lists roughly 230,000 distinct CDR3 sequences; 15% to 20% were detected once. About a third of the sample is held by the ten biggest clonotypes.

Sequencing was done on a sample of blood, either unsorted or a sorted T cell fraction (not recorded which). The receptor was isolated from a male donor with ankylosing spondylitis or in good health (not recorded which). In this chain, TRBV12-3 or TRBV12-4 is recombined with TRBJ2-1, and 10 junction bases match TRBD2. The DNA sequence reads TGTGCCAGCAATGGACTAGCGGACCACAATGAGCAGTTCTTC. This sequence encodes CASNGLADHNEQFF.